One sample yielded the 17 T cell receptor beta chains listed below, sequenced in a study of blood T cell repertoires in COVID-19. Sequencing was performed with immunoSEQ multiplex PCR; in TCRdb, only in-frame clones are kept and a portion is missing. The sample shows roughly 250,000 clones, about 90% of them seen only once. The sequencing sample was made of peripheral blood. The origin of the receptors is a woman in her thirties with COVID-19, enrolled during active disease.

A remark on this clone: Just one base apart from a much larger clone, this may be a read error. The gene calls are TRBV5-6 and TRBJ1-1; D call uncertain. The length of the CDR3 is 12 residues. In germline, CDR1 is SGHDT, CDR2 YYEEEE. V was cut by 2 bases and J by 1 base, with 3 bases left in between. The CDR3 DNA follows: TGTGCCAGCAGCTTCCAGAACACTGAAGCTTTCTTT. Amino acid sequence: CASSFQNTEAFF.

This clone was seen only once. The rearrangement joins TRBV15 to TRBJ1-4; no reliable D call. V was shortened by 0 bases and J by 6 bases, with 11 bases between the two germline ends. The CDR3 is made up of 15 amino acids. Germline V gives CDR1 LNHNV, CDR2 YYDKDF (reference sequence). The CDR3 loop reads CATSRDKTRHEKLFF. Here the CDR3 DNA reads TGTGCCACCAGCAGAGACAAGACGCGGCATGAAAAACTGTTTTTT.

The chain employs TRBV12-3 or TRBV12-4 and TRBJ1-1, with D uncertain. The CDR3 loop spans 13 amino acids. V lost 6 bases and J lost 1, with 9 bases in between. This chain's CDR3 is CASRTTENTEAFF. CDR3 sequence (DNA): TGTGCCAGCAGAACGACTGAGAACACTGAAGCTTTCTTT.

The rearrangement uses TRBV29-1 and TRBJ2-7; D gene unclear. Germline V gives CDR1 SQVTM, CDR2 ANQGSEA. The CDR3 is 14 residues long. Trimming left V 4 bases short and J 1 base short, with 14 bases between. CDR3 residues: CSVGSNTLSYEQYF. DNA for the CDR3: TGCAGCGTTGGTAGCAACACCTTATCCTACGAGCAGTACTTC.

The chain recombines TRBV28 with TRBJ2-2, with D perhaps matching TRBD2 (7 bases). The ends were cut back, 9 bases at V and 4 bases at J, with 15 bases in the middle. CDR3 size: 14 residues. The germline gives CDR1 MDHEN, CDR2 SYDVKM. CDR3 region: CASRGGALTGELFF. CDR3 sequence (DNA): TGTGCCAGTCGAGGGGGGGCCCTCACCGGGGAGCTGTTTTTT.

V gene TRBV7-9 combines with J gene TRBJ2-5; TRBD1 agrees at 9 bases. With V trimmed by 5 bases and J by 6 bases, 7 bases remained unmatched. Germline V CDR1 and CDR2: SEHNR, FQNEAQ (reference sequence). This CDR3 region has 14 residues. CDR3 sequence reads: CASSLGQGMKTQYF. The CDR3, as DNA: TGTGCCAGCAGCCTGGGACAGGGTATGAAGACCCAGTACTTC.

In the case of this clone: Distinct nucleotide sequences in the sample also encode this CDR3. V is TRBV5-1 and J is TRBJ1-1; possible D gene TRBD1, 5 bases. The CDR3 is 13 amino acids. V lost 2 bases and J 3 bases, leaving 8 bases between the germline ends. From germline, CDR1 is SGHRS and CDR2 YFSETQ. The CDR3 loop reads CASSLDSYTEAFF. In DNA form, the CDR3 reads TGCGCCAGCAGCTTAGACAGCTACACTGAAGCTTTCTTT.

This chain joins TRBV12-2 and TRBJ2-3; the table's TRBD2 call for D was not verified on the DNA. TRBV12-2 is described as a pseudogene. The CDR3 runs 22 residues. CDR3 nucleotides: TGTGCAAGTCGCGGGACTAGCGGGGGGCTCCGTTTCGAAATTAATAGCACAGATACGCAGTATTTT. Residues: CASRGTSGGLRFEINSTDTQYF.

The chain joins TRBV4-2 to TRBJ1-5; 9 positions agree with TRBD1. Germline V gene sequence: CDR1 LGHNA, CDR2 YNFKEQ. The trim removed 3 bases at V and 4 bases at J, leaving 10 bases unmatched. The CDR3 is 17 amino acids. The CDR3 coding sequence is TGTGCCAGCAGCCAGTATTTACAGGGGGCAAATAATCAGCCCCAGCATTTT. It yields the protein CASSQYLQGANNQPQHF.

This chain uses TRBV4-1 with TRBJ2-3; 8 positions match TRBD2. CDR1 and CDR2 (germline): MGHRA, YSYEKL. This CDR3 has 18 residues. V trimming: 0 bases; J trimming: 2 bases; junction bases outside the gene matches: 10. The CDR3 is CASSQEIVGGGPTDTQYF. CDR3 sequence (DNA): TGCGCCAGCAGCCAAGAGATCGTTGGCGGGGGGCCCACAGATACGCAGTATTTT.

The genes are TRBV18 and TRBJ2-5, with TRBD2 matching 10 bases. V was clipped by 6 bases and J by 4 bases; unmatched bases: 8. This CDR3 has 15 residues. Germline CDR1 reads KGHSH; CDR2 reads LQKENI. CDR3 nucleotides: TGTGCCAGCTCGTCCGGGACTAGCGCTTCAGAGACCCAGTACTTC. It encodes CASSSGTSASETQYF.

The CDR3 protein is CASSPSDRDSNTEAFF. CDR3 nucleotide sequence: TGCGCCAGCAGCCCTTCGGACAGGGACTCGAACACTGAAGCTTTCTTT. The rearrangement uses TRBV4-1 and TRBJ1-1, with 8 bases that match TRBD1. CDR1 and CDR2 from the germline V gene are MGHRA and YSYEKL. CDR3 length: 16 residues. Trimming at V came to 4 bases and at J to 1 base, leaving 8 bases not matched to a gene.

The genes are TRBV19 and TRBJ2-1; D perhaps matches TRBD2 (6 bases). V was shortened by 3 bases and J by 3 bases, with 9 bases between the two germline ends. CDR1 is LNHDA, CDR2 SQIVND, per germline (reference sequence). The CDR3 loop spans 14 amino acids. For the CDR3, the DNA is TGTGCCAGTAGTATGAGGGACTTCTACAATGAGCAGTTCTTC. It yields the protein CASSMRDFYNEQFF. Based on the CDR3 plus reference TRBV19 and TRBJ2-1, the full variable domain is DGGITQSPKYLFRKEGQNVTLSCEQNLNHDAMYWYRQDPGQGLRLIYYSQIVNDFQKGDIAEGYSVSREKKESFPLTVTSAQKNPTAFYLCASSMRDFYNEQFFGPGTRLTVL.

CDR3: CASSSQATNEKLFF. The CDR3 DNA is TGTGCCAGCAGCTCTCAGGCAACTAATGAAAAACTGTTTTTT. This chain links TRBV3-1 (or the pseudogene TRBV3-2) with TRBJ1-4; D is uncertain. The CDR3 spans 14 residues. The germline gives CDR1 LGHDT, CDR2 YNNKEL (reference sequence). Trimming cost V 5 bases and J 0 bases, with 7 bases left between them.

This rearrangement joins TRBV10-3 to TRBJ2-7, with a tentative D call TRBD2 (7 bases). V was cut by 3 bases and J by 5 bases, with 23 bases left in between. Germline loops: CDR1 ENHRY, CDR2 SYGVKD. The length of the CDR3 is 17 residues. CDR3: CAISDLGGGKVVHEQYF. CDR3 sequence (DNA): TGTGCCATCAGTGATTTGGGAGGGGGAAAGGTAGTCCACGAGCAGTACTTC.

The chain uses TRBV4-1 and TRBJ2-7; perhaps TRBD1 as D (5 bases). CDR3 length equals 14 residues. Germline CDR1 MGHRA, CDR2 YSYEKL. The V end was cut by 1 base, the J end by 2 bases, with 9 bases between. The CDR3 loop reads CASSQGQGTYEQYF. CDR3 DNA sequence: TGCGCCAGCAGCCAAGGTCAGGGTACCTACGAGCAGTACTTC.

This clone was observed a handful of times. The gene calls are TRBV7-9 and TRBJ2-3, with D perhaps matching TRBD1 (6 bases). Germline assignment: CDR1 SEHNR and CDR2 FQNEAQ (reference sequence). CDR3 length: 16 residues. V was pared by 5 bases and J by 6 bases, with 21 bases between. In nucleotides, the CDR3 is TGTGCCAGCAGCGGACCGGGACAAGGACCTTCGGATACGCAGTATTTT. This gives the protein CASSGPGQGPSDTQYF. Combining the CDR3 with reference TRBV7-9 and TRBJ2-3 gives the whole variable domain DTGVSQNPRHKITKRGQNVTFRCDPISEHNRLYWYRQTLGQGPEFLTYFQNEAQLEKSRLLSDRFSAERPKGSFSTLEIQRTEQGDSAMYLCASSGPGQGPSDTQYFGPGTRLTVL.